Below, 10 T cell receptor beta chains from the same sample are listed, as sequenced in a study of T cells in localized non-small cell lung cancer. This table comes from immunoSEQ multiplex PCR, and its TCRdb copy is limited to in-frame clones, with some not included. Among 50,000 to 75,000 clones, roughly 90% were seen once, and the ten largest hold approximately 22%. The sample in question was peripheral blood, obtained before any cancer treatment. These receptors were taken from a man aged 40-75 years with stage I squamous cell lung carcinoma.

The rearrangement joins TRBV28 to TRBJ1-3, with D unclear. This CDR3 has 16 residues. Germline-derived CDR1 and CDR2 are MDHEN and SYDVKM. V dropped 8 bases and J dropped 2 bases, with 19 bases sitting between them. The CDR3, as DNA: TGTGCCAGCCGTGCTCGGGGAGGGCTAGCTGGAAACACCATATATTTT. Protein: CASRARGGLAGNTIYF.

Points on this clone: The junction departs from the called germline gene at one end, perhaps through a read error. The chain uses TRBV4-2 and TRBJ2-3; 7 nucleotides match TRBD2. The CDR3 is 14 residues long. Germline assignment: CDR1 LGHNA and CDR2 YNFKEQ. CDR3 sequence: CASSQVTSKDTQYF. CDR3 DNA sequence: TGTGCCAGCAGCCAGGTGACTAGCAAAGATACGCAGTATTTT.

This chain connects TRBV27 to TRBJ2-7; the D gene is possibly TRBD1 (6 bases). The CDR3 contains 17 residues. Germline loops: CDR1 MNHEY, CDR2 SMNVEV (reference sequence). Between the trimmed V and J ends, which lost 2 bases and 4 bases, there was a span of 21 bases. CDR3 nucleotides: TGTGCCAGCAGTTTACAGGGGTTTCGGGGCCAAAAATACGAGCAGTACTTC. Its translation is CASSLQGFRGQKYEQYF.

This clone was counted once. V and J are TRBV7-3 and TRBJ2-2; possibly TRBD2 for D (6 bases). V was clipped by 5 bases and J by 7 bases, with 17 bases between them. The CDR3 sequence is 15 residues long. The germline gives CDR1 SGHTA, CDR2 FQGTGA. CDR3 in DNA: TGTGCCAGCAGCCCCATCGCGGGGACGGACGGGGAGCTGTTTTTT. It codes for CASSPIAGTDGELFF.

This sequence joins TRBV7-9 and TRBJ2-3; perhaps D is TRBD1 or TRBD2 (5 bases each). This CDR3 comprises 13 residues. Germline V gene sequence: CDR1 SEHNR, CDR2 FQNEAQ (reference sequence). V was pared by 11 bases and J by 1 base, with 13 bases between. In DNA, the CDR3 is TGTGCCGGAATACCGGGGCGCACAGATACGCAGTATTTT. The encoded protein is CAGIPGRTDTQYF.

This clone was seen a handful of times. At one end the junction does not follow the germline gene, possibly because of a read error. The CDR3 DNA sequence: TGTGCCAGCAGTCAAGCTACGGGACGGGGGGAACCCCAGCATTTT. It yields the protein CASSQATGRGEPQHF. The chain links TRBV2 to TRBJ1-5; D is perhaps TRBD1 (5 bases). The CDR3 sequence is 15 residues long. CDR1 is SNHLY, CDR2 FYNNEI, per germline.

The V gene is TRBV7-2, the J gene TRBJ1-1; D unresolved. V lost 3 bases to trimming and J lost 0 bases, with 5 bases between them. Germline CDR1 is SGHTA and CDR2 is FQGNSA. This CDR3 is built from 13 residues. The CDR3 reads CASSFSVNTEAFF. CDR3 sequence (DNA): TGTGCCAGCAGCTTCTCCGTGAACACTGAAGCTTTCTTT.

The chain combines TRBV27 with TRBJ2-2; tentative D call: TRBD2 (5 bases). The CDR3 sequence is 15 residues long. The germline V gene has CDR1 MNHEY and CDR2 SMNVEV (reference sequence). V lost 2 bases to trimming and J lost 7 bases, with 14 bases between them. CDR3 sequence reads: CASSLGRFANGELFF. The DNA of the CDR3 is TGTGCCAGCAGTTTAGGGAGATTCGCGAACGGGGAGCTGTTTTTT.

The chain combines TRBV28 with TRBJ1-1; the match to TRBD1 covers 9 bases. The CDR3 covers 14 residues. Trimming took 6 bases from V and 3 from J; bases not matched to a gene: 5. Per germline, CDR1 MDHEN and CDR2 SYDVKM. CDR3 nucleotide sequence: TGTGCCAGCAGCCGACAGGGGGACGACACTGAAGCTTTCTTT. Its protein product is CASSRQGDDTEAFF.

The rearrangement links TRBV23-1 to TRBJ1-1, with D hard to call. TRBV23-1 is assigned to the ORF class and has an uncertain function. The germline V and J ends were trimmed by 4 bases and 1 base, with 10 bases remaining between them. The CDR3 runs to 14 residues. The CDR3 reads CASSRADPNTEAFF. CDR3 coding DNA: TGCGCCAGCAGTCGGGCGGACCCGAACACTGAAGCTTTCTTT.